Below are 5 T cell receptor delta chains sequenced from a single sample in a study of gamma-delta chains in newborns, infants, children (dated by TCRdb to about 2019). TCRdb lists the instrument as Illumina MiSeq. TCRdb reprocessed the public data with the CATT caller; entries with the same nucleotide sequence were combined afterwards. The sample table holds more than 4,500 delta-chain clones, of which approximately 2.7% were seen once. Clones ranked in the top ten supply roughly an eighth of the sample. Sequencing was performed on blood. These receptor sequences come from a child who was a newborn, infant or young child, either healthy, febrile or measles-vaccinated (not recorded which).

Concerning this clone itself: Only one base separates this from a far larger clonotype, so it likely reflects a read error. No V gene call was produced; the J gene was TRDJ3; the D call TRDD3 from the table was never checked on the DNA. The CDR3 extends over 20 amino acids. The CDR3 is CACDTVLGDTSSWGTRQMFF. The CDR3 DNA is TGTGCCTGTGACACCGTACTGGGGGATACGAGCTCCTGGGGCACCCGACAGATGTTTTTC.

The chain recombines TRDV2 with TRDJ2, with 13 positions matching TRDD3. The CDR3 extends over 21 amino acids. In germline, CDR1 is GEAIGNYY, CDR2 EKD. V lost 3 bases, J lost 6 bases, and 21 bases stayed unmatched. This chain's CDR3 is CACDQLGDTLFAPLLPAQLFF. The CDR3 bases are TGTGCCTGTGACCAACTGGGGGATACGCTTTTCGCCCCCTTATTGCCAGCACAACTCTTCTTT.

Comments on this clone: The junction and the germline gene differ at one end; a read error may be behind it. The rearrangement joins TRDV2 to TRDJ1, with 8 bases identical to TRDD3. The CDR3 has 13 residues. CDR1 and CDR2 (germline): GEAIGNYY, EKD. The CDR3 region is CAYDYWGADKLIF. The CDR3 DNA sequence: TGTGCCTATGACTACTGGGGGGCCGATAAACTCATCTTT.

This clone was picked up a small number of times. A read error may account for a junction end that differs from germline. The chain employs TRDV2 and TRDJ3; 11 bases are shared with TRDD3. The CDR3 contains 18 residues. Germline-derived CDR1 and CDR2 are GEAIGNYY and EKD. The CDR3 nucleotides read TGTGCCTGTGACGCTGGGGGATACAGCTCCCGGGACACCCGACAGATGTTTTTC. Translating gives CACDAGGYSSRDTRQMFF.

The chain has TRDV2 and TRDJ3; 7 bases line up with TRDD3. Germline V gives CDR1 GEAIGNYY, CDR2 EKD. The CDR3 is made up of 20 amino acids. Trimming removed 3 bases from V and 0 bases from J; junction bases left unmatched: 13. CDR3 nucleotides: TGTGCCTGTGACCAAGTACTGGGGACGCAGTCCTCCTGGGACACCCGACAGATGTTTTTC. This codes for CACDQVLGTQSSWDTRQMFF.